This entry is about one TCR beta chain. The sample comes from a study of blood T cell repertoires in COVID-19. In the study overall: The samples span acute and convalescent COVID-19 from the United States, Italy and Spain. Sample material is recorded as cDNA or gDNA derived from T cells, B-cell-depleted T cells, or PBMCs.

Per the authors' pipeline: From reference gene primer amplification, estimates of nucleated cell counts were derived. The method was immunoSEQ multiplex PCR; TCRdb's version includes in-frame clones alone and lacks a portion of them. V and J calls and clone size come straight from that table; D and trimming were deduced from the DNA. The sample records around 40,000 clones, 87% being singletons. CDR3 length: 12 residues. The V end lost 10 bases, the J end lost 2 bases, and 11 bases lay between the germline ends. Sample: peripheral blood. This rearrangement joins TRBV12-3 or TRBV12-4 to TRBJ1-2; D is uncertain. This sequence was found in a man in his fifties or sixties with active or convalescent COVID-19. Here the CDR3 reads CATNAPNYGYTF. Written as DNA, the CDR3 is TGTGCCACCAACGCGCCGAACTATGGCTACACCTTC.